Following are 28 T cell receptor beta chains from one sample sequenced in a study of CD8 T cells in Susac syndrome. The RNA input was roughly 0.45 to 1 ug, and it was reverse transcribed with random hexamers. MiXCR was run by TCRdb on the immunoSEQ multiplex PCR reads, yielding one entry per CDR3 protein. The profile shows around 130,000 distinct CDR3 sequences, over 90% of them singletons. Material: CD4+ T cells from PBMCs. Receptor source: a human donor with Susac syndrome.

The genes are TRBV3-1 and TRBJ1-4; D uncertain. CDR1 is LGHDT, CDR2 YNNKEL, per germline (reference sequence). The CDR3 has 19 amino acids. V shed 6 bases and J shed 0 bases, with 23 bases lying between them. DNA of the CDR3: TGTGCCAGCAGGCCCAAGGGCCATGCCCGGACTACAACTAATGAAAAACTGTTTTTT. Translating it yields CASRPKGHARTTTNEKLFF.

V usage is TRBV6-2 or TRBV6-3 and J usage is TRBJ2-7, with 12 bases lining up with TRBD2. This CDR3 has 13 residues. The V gene end was trimmed by 8 bases and the J gene end by 3 bases; junction bases not matched to a gene: 2. Germline values: CDR1 MNHEY, CDR2 SVGEGT. The CDR3 DNA reads TGTGCCAGCTTGACTAGCGGGAGCTACGAGCAGTACTTC. Translation gives CASLTSGSYEQYF.

The chain carries TRBV18 and TRBJ2-5; D may be TRBD2 (6 bases). CDR3 length equals 13 residues. Per the germline V gene, CDR1 is KGHSH and CDR2 is LQKENI. V was pared by 5 bases and J by 4 bases, with 11 bases between. CDR3 coding DNA: TGTGCCAGCTCATTCGGGACTGGAGAGACCCAGTACTTC. It yields the protein CASSFGTGETQYF.

Concerning this clonotype: Mismatch with germline at one junction end may stem from a read error. CDR3 region: CANSKSGGHQPQHF. In DNA form, the CDR3 reads TGTGCCAATAGTAAGTCCGGAGGGCATCAGCCCCAGCATTTT. The J gene is TRBJ1-5, the V gene TRBV19; unclear D gene. Germline lookup yields CDR1 LNHDA and CDR2 SQIVND (reference sequence). This CDR3 contains 14 residues.

The rearrangement uses TRBV30 and TRBJ1-1; D gene uncertain. Looked up from germline, CDR1 is GTSNPN and CDR2 is SVGIG (reference sequence). The CDR3 has 14 residues. V gave up 3 bases and J gave up 0 bases, with 11 bases separating them. The CDR3 is CAWREEVLNTEAFF. In nucleotides, the CDR3 is TGTGCCTGGAGGGAAGAGGTATTGAACACTGAAGCTTTCTTT.

The chain carries TRBV7-2 and TRBJ2-6, with D tentatively TRBD2 (6 bases). This CDR3 is 15 amino acids long. The V gene's germline CDR1 is SGHTA and CDR2 FQGNSA. Trimming stripped 5 bases from V and 0 bases from J, with 8 bases between. In nucleotides, the CDR3 is TGTGCCAGCAGCGGAGGGGTCTCTGGGGCCAACGTCCTGACTTTC. Translating gives CASSGGVSGANVLTF.

This clonotype was observed a few times. This chain uses TRBV6-1 with TRBJ2-7, with TRBD2 matching 7 bases. The CDR3 is made up of 18 amino acids. Looked up from germline, CDR1 is MNHNS and CDR2 is SASEGT. Trimming at V came to 8 bases and at J to 3 bases, leaving 22 bases not matched to a gene. CDR3 protein: CASRFFLVAGQGSYEQYF. In nucleotides, the CDR3 is TGTGCCAGCCGGTTCTTCTTGGTAGCGGGCCAAGGGAGCTACGAGCAGTACTTC.

The rearrangement joins TRBV20-1 to TRBJ1-5; D not resolved. This CDR3 contains 14 residues. Germline CDR1 DFQATT, CDR2 SNEGSKA (reference sequence). The germline V and J ends were trimmed by 3 bases and 1 base, with 10 bases remaining between them. The CDR3 loop is CSARGGVSNQPQHF. CDR3 sequence (DNA): TGCAGTGCTAGGGGTGGGGTCAGCAATCAGCCCCAGCATTTT.

This chain joins TRBV20-1 and TRBJ2-5; TRBD2 is a possible D gene (6 bases). The CDR3 has 14 residues. Germline assignment: CDR1 DFQATT and CDR2 SNEGSKA (reference sequence). Trimming left V 5 bases short and J 7 bases short, with 20 bases between. The CDR3 is CSAWDSQAGGTQYF. CDR3 DNA: TGCAGTGCTTGGGACTCACAGGCCGGGGGGACCCAGTACTTC.

The gene calls are TRBV5-6 and TRBJ2-6; D may correspond to TRBD1 or TRBD2 (5 bases each). Trimming took off 4 bases at V and 2 bases at J, with 19 bases between the two ends. The CDR3 sequence is 18 residues long. The germline V gene has CDR1 SGHDT and CDR2 YYEEEE. CDR3 residues: CASSDGEGRSAGANVLTF. The CDR3 DNA sequence: TGTGCCAGCAGCGATGGTGAGGGGCGCTCGGCTGGGGCCAACGTCCTGACTTTC. Full variable domain (rest looked up from reference TRBV5-6 and TRBJ2-6): DAGVTQSPTHLIKTRGQQVTLRCSPKSGHDTVSWYQQALGQGPQFIFQYYEEEERQRGNFPDRFSGHQFPNYSSELNVNALLLGDSALYLCASSDGEGRSAGANVLTFGAGSRLTVL.

This clonotype was seen a few times. This chain joins TRBV20-1 and TRBJ1-3, with D perhaps matching TRBD1 (5 bases). Germline loops: CDR1 DFQATT, CDR2 SNEGSKA (reference sequence). V dropped 3 bases and J dropped 3 bases, with 12 bases sitting between them. The CDR3 has 14 amino acids. In nucleotides, the CDR3 is TGCAGTGCTAGTCTAGGGGTCGGTGGAAACACCATATATTTT. As protein: CSASLGVGGNTIYF.

V usage is TRBV30 and J usage is TRBJ2-5; no clear D. V was cut by 1 base and J by 2 bases, with 5 bases left in between. Germline V gene data show CDR1 as GTSNPN and CDR2 as SVGIG (reference sequence). The CDR3 runs to 12 residues. Here the CDR3 DNA reads TGTGCCTGGAGTGAAGGTCAAGAGACCCAGTACTTC. This gives the protein CAWSEGQETQYF.

This sequence joins TRBV28 and TRBJ1-1; maybe TRBD1 (6 bases). The V and J ends lost 9 bases and 1 base respectively, with 18 bases between them. Germline CDR1 is MDHEN and CDR2 is SYDVKM. The CDR3 has 15 residues. CDR3 bases: TGTGCCAGTCAAATTCTCGGGACACCGAACACTGAAGCTTTCTTT. Encoded protein: CASQILGTPNTEAFF.

This chain links TRBV29-1 with TRBJ1-5; no clear D. The CDR3 has 13 amino acids. The germline V gene encodes CDR1 SQVTM and CDR2 ANQGSEA. Trimming took off 7 bases at V and 7 bases at J, with 17 bases between the two ends. The CDR3 nucleotides are TGCAGCGCCGCCGAGGGTACCAGGCAGCCCCAGCATTTT. Protein sequence: CSAAEGTRQPQHF.

V is TRBV20-1 and J is TRBJ1-2; 7 nucleotides line up with TRBD1. The germline gives CDR1 DFQATT, CDR2 SNEGSKA (reference sequence). The CDR3 extends over 14 amino acids. With 5 bases clipped from V and 4 bases from J, the junction kept 10 bases outside the gene matches. The CDR3 DNA sequence: TGCAGTGCTTCATCGACAGGGTGGTCCTATGGCTACACCTTC. Translated: CSASSTGWSYGYTF.

The rearrangement joins TRBV30 to TRBJ1-1; D is possibly TRBD1 (5 bases). CDR1 and CDR2 from the germline V gene are GTSNPN and SVGIG (reference sequence). V lost 2 bases, J lost 6 bases, and 13 bases lay in between. The CDR3 sequence is 13 residues long. The CDR3 sequence is CAWSQGQGAEAFF. The DNA of the CDR3 is TGTGCCTGGAGTCAGGGCCAAGGCGCTGAAGCTTTCTTT.

The genes are TRBV4-3 and TRBJ2-5; the match to TRBD1 covers 9 bases. This CDR3 comprises 19 residues. The V gene end was trimmed by 0 bases and the J gene end by 3 bases; junction bases not matched to a gene: 14. Germline assignment: CDR1 LGHNA and CDR2 YSLEER. The DNA for the CDR3 is TGCGCCAGCAGCCAAGATTTCCGCCAAGGGACAGGGCTAAAAGAGACCCAGTACTTC. This encodes CASSQDFRQGTGLKETQYF.

V and J are TRBV6-2 or TRBV6-3 and TRBJ2-7, with D unresolved. Between the trimmed V and J ends, which lost 5 bases and 3 bases, there was a span of 11 bases. The germline gives CDR1 MNHEY, CDR2 SVGEGT. The CDR3 is 13 residues long. The CDR3 region is CASSPQLGYEQYF. DNA for the CDR3: TGTGCCAGCAGTCCACAGTTGGGCTACGAGCAGTACTTC.

The chain carries TRBV29-1 and TRBJ1-1; D not resolved. There are 13 residues in the CDR3. CDR1 and CDR2 (germline): SQVTM, ANQGSEA. The ends were cut back, 4 bases at V and 5 bases at J, with 14 bases in the middle. The CDR3 is CSVALDGKTEAFF. The CDR3 DNA follows: TGCAGCGTTGCCCTAGATGGGAAAACTGAAGCTTTCTTT.

The J gene is TRBJ2-1, the V gene TRBV4-3; unclear D gene. This CDR3 contains 15 residues. V lost 1 base and J lost 5, with 12 bases in between. Per the germline V gene, CDR1 is LGHNA and CDR2 is YSLEER. The CDR3 loop reads CASSQVVSPNNEQFF. The CDR3 DNA sequence: TGCGCCAGCAGCCAAGTGGTTAGTCCGAACAATGAGCAGTTCTTC.

The rearrangement joins TRBV18 to TRBJ2-5, with 7 bases that match TRBD1. This CDR3 spans 14 amino acids. V was clipped by 3 bases and J by 5 bases; unmatched bases: 6. Germline V gives CDR1 KGHSH, CDR2 LQKENI. CDR3 in DNA: TGTGCCAGCTCACCCAACGACAGGGAGGAGACCCAGTACTTC. Protein: CASSPNDREETQYF.

This clonotype has just one count. The CDR3 spells CASSEKESSYNEQFF. The CDR3 DNA is TGTGCCAGCAGTGAGAAGGAGAGCTCCTACAATGAGCAGTTCTTC. V gene TRBV25-1 combines with J gene TRBJ2-1; D is unresolved. Germline assignment: CDR1 MGHDK and CDR2 SYGVNS. The CDR3 totals 15 residues. V dropped 3 bases and J dropped 0 bases, with 9 bases sitting between them.

The V call is TRBV12-3 or TRBV12-4, the J call TRBJ1-6, with D possibly matching TRBD1 (5 bases). V lost 2 bases and J lost 9, with 11 bases in between. The CDR3 loop spans 14 amino acids. The CDR3 region has the DNA TGTGCCAGCAGTTTAAGGGACGCCGGTTCACCCCTCCACTTT. Encoded protein: CASSLRDAGSPLHF.

The CDR3: CATSDLGQGSSYEQYF. The CDR3 DNA reads as TGTGCCACCAGTGATTTGGGGCAGGGGAGCTCCTACGAGCAGTACTTC. The chain couples TRBV24-1 to TRBJ2-7; a possible D gene is TRBD1 (6 bases). V was pared by 0 bases and J by 0 bases, with 11 bases between. The CDR3 extends over 16 amino acids. CDR1 is KGHDR and CDR2 is SFDVKD in the germline V gene.

The chain recombines TRBV14 with TRBJ2-5; TRBD1 might be the D (5 bases). V lost 5 bases to trimming and J lost 1 base, with 14 bases between them. Germline V gene data show CDR1 as SGHDN and CDR2 as FVKESK. The CDR3 runs to 15 residues. CDR3 in DNA: TGTGCCAGCAGCAACGAACCAGGGCCCCAAGAGACCCAGTACTTC. This translates into CASSNEPGPQETQYF. The full variable domain, with the rest looked up from reference TRBV14 and TRBJ2-5, is EAGVTQFPSHSVIEKGQTVTLRCDPISGHDNLYWYRRVMGKEIKFLLHFVKESKQDESGMPNNRFLAERTGGTYSTLKVQPAELEDSGVYFCASSNEPGPQETQYFGPGTRLLVL.

The sample holds one count of this clonotype. J is TRBJ1-1 and V is TRBV30, with D perhaps TRBD1 (5 bases). This CDR3 has 13 residues. The V gene's germline CDR1 is GTSNPN and CDR2 SVGIG (reference sequence). V was shortened by 4 bases and J by 6 bases, with 15 bases between the two germline ends. The CDR3 DNA follows: TGTGCCTGGAACTATCAGGGTCTGGCTGAAGCTTTCTTT. Translated: CAWNYQGLAEAFF.

Only a few counts were recorded for this clonotype. J is TRBJ2-1 and V is TRBV14, with no clear D. Trimming removed 3 bases from V and 5 bases from J, with 2 bases in between. The CDR3 spans 11 residues. Germline CDR1 and CDR2: SGHDN and FVKESK. CDR3 in amino acids: CASSQDNEQFF. The DNA for the CDR3 is TGTGCCAGCAGCCAGGACAATGAGCAGTTCTTC.

The rearrangement links TRBV24-1 to TRBJ1-2; 8 positions agree with TRBD1. V shed 3 bases, J shed 8 bases, and the junction held 7 bases outside the gene matches. The CDR3 totals 14 residues. Looked up from germline, CDR1 is KGHDR and CDR2 is SFDVKD. Here the CDR3 DNA reads TGTGCCACCAGTGATCCCTGGACAGGGAACGGCTACACCTTC. It translates to CATSDPWTGNGYTF.